This TCR beta chain emerged from a study of human T cells and chemical hapten exposure. Study context: Affected patients, primarily female, had alopecia areata, totalis or universalis.

Germline loops: CDR1 MNHEY, CDR2 SVGAGI. Losses at the gene ends were 6 bases for V and 4 bases for J; bases not matched to a gene: 5. The length of the CDR3 is 15 residues. Time point: pre-sensitization, week 0. Sample treatment: therapeutic diphenylcyclopropenone sensitization with weekly scalp DPC. It was the library that attached unique molecular identifiers to individual cDNA molecules. Each CDR3 protein gets one entry after TCRdb re-called the RACE reads with MiXCR. In the table there are under 95,000 distinct CDR3 sequences, 8.5% to 9% of which are singletons. This clonotype was obtained from a man in his forties or fifties with alopecia areata. Some clones in this sample may be carry-over from other donors' samples. V is TRBV6-5 and J is TRBJ2-7; 14 bases are shared with TRBD2. Sequenced here: whole blood, sampled in connection with sensitization to the hapten diphenylcyclopropenone (DPC). CDR3 amino acids: CASRPGLAGGYEQYV. DNA of the CDR3: TGTGCCAGCAGGCCTGGACTAGCGGGAGGTTACGAGCAGTACGTC.